This T cell receptor (beta chain) was recorded in a study of vaccination and CD4 T cells after COVID-19. The overall study: A positive SARS-CoV-2 nasal swab PCR result was recorded for each convalescent patient; about 9 were mild and one severe.

Germline V CDR1 and CDR2: LNHDA, SQIVND (reference sequence). This CDR3 comprises 15 residues. The J segment lost 7 bases and the V segment lost 7 bases, leaving 13 bases of the junction unmatched. As for this clonotype: No antigen is known for it.

Cultured CD4+ T cells had their DNA profiled by the Oncomine TCR Beta short-read assay. Genomic DNA extraction was carried out from cultured CD4+ T cells. TCRdb processed the PCR reads anew with MiXCR; each CDR3 protein has one entry. Among approximately 21,000 distinct CDR3 sequences listed, about 52% were seen once. Treatment denoted: roughly nine-day PBMC culture with coronavirus spike peptide pools or control peptides (ViraFEST assay). Each well received a few million PBMCs, cultured with 8 to 10 IU/ml IL-2 and 10 ug/ml peptide pools. This clonotype originated in a human donor who had recovered from COVID-19. Specimen: CD4+ T cells from blood, cultured in vitro. The genes are TRBV19 and TRBJ1-2; 9 bases are a match to TRBD1. The CDR3 loop is CASTYRGLGPGGYTF. CDR3 sequence (DNA): TGTGCCAGTACCTACAGGGGGCTGGGACCGGGTGGCTACACCTTC. Using reference TRBV19 and TRBJ1-2 for the parts outside the CDR3, the full variable domain is DGGITQSPKYLFRKEGQNVTLSCEQNLNHDAMYWYRQDPGQGLRLIYYSQIVNDFQKGDIAEGYSVSREKKESFPLTVTSAQKNPTAFYLCASTYRGLGPGGYTFGSGTRLTVV.